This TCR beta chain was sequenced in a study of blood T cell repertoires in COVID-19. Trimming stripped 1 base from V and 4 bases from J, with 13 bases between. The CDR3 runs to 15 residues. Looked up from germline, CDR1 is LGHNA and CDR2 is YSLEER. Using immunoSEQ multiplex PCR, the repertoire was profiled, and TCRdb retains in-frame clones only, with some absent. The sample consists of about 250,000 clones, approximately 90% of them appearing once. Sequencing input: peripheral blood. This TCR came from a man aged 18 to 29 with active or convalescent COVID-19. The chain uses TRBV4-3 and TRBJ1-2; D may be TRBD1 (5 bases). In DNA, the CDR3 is TGCGCCAGCAGCCAAGGGGGCTCTAGGCTCTATGGCTACACCTTC. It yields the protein CASSQGGSRLYGYTF.